This T cell receptor beta chain is drawn from a study of CD4+ T cells in melanoma. V was cut by 4 bases and J by 1 base, with 11 bases left in between. The germline gives CDR1 SGHDT, CDR2 YYEEEE. This CDR3 comprises 14 residues. Assay used: immunoSEQ multiplex PCR; TCRdb lists only in-frame clones, some missing. The sample consists of roughly 60,000 clones, nearly 70% of them appearing once. The chain is built from TRBV5-6 and TRBJ2-5, with D possibly matching TRBD2 (5 bases). This receptor was identified in a human donor with melanoma. Sequencing input: tumor tissue. As DNA, the CDR3 is TGTGCCAGCAGCCCCGGGATCATCCAAGAGACCCAGTACTTC. This encodes CASSPGIIQETQYF.